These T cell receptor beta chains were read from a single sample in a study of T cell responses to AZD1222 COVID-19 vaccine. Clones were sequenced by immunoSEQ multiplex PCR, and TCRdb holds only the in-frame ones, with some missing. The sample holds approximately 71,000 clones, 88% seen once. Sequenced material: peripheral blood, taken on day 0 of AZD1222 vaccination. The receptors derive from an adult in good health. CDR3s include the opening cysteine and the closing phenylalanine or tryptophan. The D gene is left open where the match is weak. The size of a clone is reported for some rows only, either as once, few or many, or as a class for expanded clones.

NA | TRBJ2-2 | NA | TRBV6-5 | CASSEPGATGELFF | TGTGCCAGCTCTGAGCCAGGGGCCACCGGGGAGCTGTTTTTT
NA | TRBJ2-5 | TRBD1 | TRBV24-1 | CATSDGQGALQETQYF | TGTGCCACCAGTGATGGGCAGGGGGCGTTACAAGAGACCCAGTACTTC
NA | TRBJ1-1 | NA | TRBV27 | CASSSRTQAFF | TGTGCCAGCAGTTCCCGGACTCAAGCTTTCTTT
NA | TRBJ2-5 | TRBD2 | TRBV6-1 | CASSARLAGVLETQYF | TGTGCCAGCAGTGCCAGACTAGCGGGAGTTTTAGAGACCCAGTACTTC
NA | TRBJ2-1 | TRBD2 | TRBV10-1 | CASSELGTSGGNEQFF | TGCGCCAGCAGTGAGCTGGGGACTAGCGGGGGCAATGAGCAGTTCTTC
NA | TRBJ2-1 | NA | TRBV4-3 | CASSQVSRNEQFF | TGCGCCAGCAGCCAAGTGTCCCGCAATGAGCAGTTCTTC
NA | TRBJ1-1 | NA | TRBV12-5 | CASGLRGEAFF | TGTGCTAGTGGTTTGCGGGGGGAAGCTTTCTTT
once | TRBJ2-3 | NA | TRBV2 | CASRIGDISTDTQYF | TGTGCCAGCAGAATCGGGGACATTAGCACAGATACGCAGTATTTT
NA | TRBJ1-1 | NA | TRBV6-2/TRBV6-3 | CASSYSKGPRNTEAFF | TGTGCCAGCAGTTACAGTAAGGGACCGCGGAACACTGAAGCTTTCTTT
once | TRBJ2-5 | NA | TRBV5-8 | CASSLVDSETQYF | TGTGCCAGCAGCTTGGTCGACAGCGAGACCCAGTACTTC
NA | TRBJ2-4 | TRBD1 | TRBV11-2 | CASSLTGGAGNIQYF | TGTGCCAGCAGCCTGACAGGGGGCGCCGGGAACATTCAGTACTTC
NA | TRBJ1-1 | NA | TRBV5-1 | CASSHGTGLNTEAFF | TGCGCCAGCAGCCACGGAACAGGGTTGAACACTGAAGCTTTCTTT
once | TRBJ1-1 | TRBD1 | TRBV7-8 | CASSRGTGGTEAFF | TGTGCCAGCAGCCGCGGGACAGGGGGGACTGAAGCTTTCTTT
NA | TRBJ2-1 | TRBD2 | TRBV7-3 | CASSYLAGGPEFF | TGTGCCAGCAGCTACCTAGCGGGAGGGCCAGAGTTCTTC
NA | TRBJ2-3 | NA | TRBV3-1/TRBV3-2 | CASSLGGLVADTQYF | TGTGCCAGCAGCCTCGGGGGGCTAGTGGCCGATACGCAGTATTTT
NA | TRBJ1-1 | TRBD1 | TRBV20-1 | CSASRTGRRNTEAFF | TGCAGTGCTAGTCGGACAGGTCGGAGGAACACTGAAGCTTTCTTT
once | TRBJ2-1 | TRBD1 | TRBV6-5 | CASSYSGQAYNEQFF | TGTGCCAGCAGTTACTCTGGACAGGCATACAATGAGCAGTTCTTC
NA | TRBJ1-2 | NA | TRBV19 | CASSALGGNRGLYGYTF | TGTGCCAGTAGCGCCCTTGGGGGAAACCGGGGGCTCTATGGCTACACCTTC
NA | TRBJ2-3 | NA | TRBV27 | CASSLDRTNTDTQYF | TGTGCCAGCAGTTTAGACAGGACTAACACAGATACGCAGTATTTT